Below, 19 T cell receptor beta chains from the same sample are listed, as sequenced in a study of beta chain features in type 1 diabetes. Sequenced material consisted of expressed TCRB transcripts (all of the isolated RNA was reverse transcribed). TCRdb's table, derived via immunoSEQ multiplex PCR, lists solely in-frame clones and lacks some. This table has roughly 370,000 clones, over 11% appearing once. Sequencing was done on a sample of naive CD4+ T cells from blood. All receptors derive from a man aged 25-45 years in good health.

This clone was counted between two and nine times. This chain uses TRBV4-3 with TRBJ2-1; D possibly uses TRBD1 or TRBD2 (5 bases each). Trimming took 0 bases from V and 1 from J, leaving 7 bases between them. This CDR3 contains 15 residues. Germline V gene sequence: CDR1 LGHNA, CDR2 YSLEER. The DNA for the CDR3 is TGCGCCAGCAGCCAAGATTGGGGGTCCTACAATGAGCAGTTCTTC. Translated: CASSQDWGSYNEQFF.

This clone was seen only a few times. The V and J genes are TRBV29-1 and TRBJ1-1; D gene uncertain. CDR3 length equals 11 residues. V lost 6 bases to trimming and J lost 1 base, with 6 bases between them. Germline CDR1 and CDR2: SQVTM and ANQGSEA. DNA of the CDR3: TGCAGCGTACGCTGGAACACTGAAGCTTTCTTT. It translates to CSVRWNTEAFF.

The chain couples TRBV19 to TRBJ2-2; 7 bases align to TRBD1. Germline-derived CDR1 and CDR2 are LNHDA and SQIVND (reference sequence). CDR3 size: 16 residues. The V gene end was trimmed by 5 bases and the J gene end by 0 bases; junction bases not matched to a gene: 6. DNA for the CDR3: TGTGCCAGTAGTCCAGACAGGGCTTCGAACACCGGGGAGCTGTTTTTT. Translation gives CASSPDRASNTGELFF. Full variable domain (remainder filled in from reference TRBV19 and TRBJ2-2): DGGITQSPKYLFRKEGQNVTLSCEQNLNHDAMYWYRQDPGQGLRLIYYSQIVNDFQKGDIAEGYSVSREKKESFPLTVTSAQKNPTAFYLCASSPDRASNTGELFFGEGSRLTVL.

This clone has more than one count but fewer than ten. The chain employs TRBV7-3 and TRBJ2-6; 7 nucleotides line up with TRBD2. CDR1 SGHTA and CDR2 FQGTGA come from the germline V gene. The ends lost 5 bases at V and 3 bases at J; junction bases unmatched: 7. The CDR3 is made up of 16 amino acids. This CDR3 reads CASSPPAGDGANVLTF. The CDR3 coding sequence is TGTGCCAGCAGCCCCCCGGCGGGGGATGGGGCCAACGTCCTGACTTTC.

The chain uses TRBV13 and TRBJ2-1; 11 bases align to TRBD2. The V and J ends lost 7 bases and 0 bases, in that order; junction bases with no gene match: 5. The CDR3 length is 16 residues. Germline-derived CDR1 and CDR2 are PRHDT and FYEKMQ (reference sequence). CDR3 nucleotides: TGTGCCAGCAATAGCGGGAGGGCCCGCTCCTACAATGAGCAGTTCTTC. Translating it yields CASNSGRARSYNEQFF.

The V and J genes are TRBV6-6 and TRBJ2-7, with D maybe TRBD1 (6 bases). The ends were cut back, 0 bases at V and 3 bases at J, with 9 bases in the middle. Germline CDR1 MNHNY, CDR2 SVGAGI (reference sequence). The CDR3 runs to 14 residues. CDR3 DNA sequence: TGTGCCAGCAGTTACTCGCTGGACAGCTACGAGCAGTACGTC. As protein: CASSYSLDSYEQYV.

V usage is TRBV7-9 and J usage is TRBJ2-6; D remains unclear. Trimming stripped 4 bases from V and 1 base from J, with 14 bases between. The CDR3 is 17 residues long. Germline V lookup: CDR1 SEHNR, CDR2 FQNEAQ (reference sequence). The DNA for the CDR3 is TGTGCCAGCAGCTCCCCCTTACCTACGTCTGGGGCCAACGTCCTGACTTTC. This gives the protein CASSSPLPTSGANVLTF.

The gene calls are TRBV30 and TRBJ1-2; D unclear. The V gene's germline CDR1 is GTSNPN and CDR2 SVGIG (reference sequence). This CDR3 comprises 13 residues. V was shortened by 0 bases and J by 7 bases, with 12 bases between the two germline ends. The CDR3 bases are TGTGCCTGGAGTGTACAGTTGGTTGGTGGCTACACCTTC. Its translation: CAWSVQLVGGYTF.

This clone was detected only a few times. The CDR3 region is CASRGPGSSYNEQFF. CDR3 in DNA: TGTGCCAGCAGAGGCCCGGGAAGCTCCTACAATGAGCAGTTCTTC. This chain connects TRBV7-2 to TRBJ2-1, with a weak D call TRBD2 (5 bases). Germline V gene sequence: CDR1 SGHTA, CDR2 FQGNSA. The CDR3 consists of 15 residues. The V end was cut by 6 bases, the J end by 0 bases, with 12 bases between.

The sample holds a few counts of this clone. The chain has TRBV4-3 and TRBJ2-7; D perhaps matches TRBD1 (6 bases). The germline V gene has CDR1 LGHNA and CDR2 YSLEER. CDR3 length: 18 amino acids. The V gene lost 3 bases and the J gene lost 9 bases, with 30 bases spanning the gap. In nucleotides, the CDR3 is TGCGCCAGCAGCCAGGCGTTTCGGGGACAAGCACTAGACTCCGGGCAGTACGTC. It yields the protein CASSQAFRGQALDSGQYV.

This clone was detected a few times. The rearrangement joins TRBV7-9 to TRBJ2-7; D not resolved. Between the trimmed V and J ends, which lost 2 bases and 0 bases, there was a span of 8 bases. Per the germline V gene, CDR1 is SEHNR and CDR2 is FQNEAQ (reference sequence). The CDR3 covers 14 residues. CDR3 amino acids: CASSLKGSSYEQYV. For the CDR3, the DNA is TGTGCCAGCAGCTTAAAGGGCAGCTCCTACGAGCAGTACGTC.

This clone turned up a few times. The chain is built from TRBV29-1 and TRBJ1-1, with a tentative D call TRBD1 (5 bases). Between the trimmed V and J ends, which lost 7 bases and 0 bases, there was a span of 9 bases. The germline gives CDR1 SQVTM, CDR2 ANQGSEA. The CDR3 is 12 amino acids. Here the CDR3 reads CSATALNTEAFF. The CDR3 DNA follows: TGCAGCGCGACAGCTCTGAACACTGAAGCTTTCTTT.

The chain recombines TRBV7-2 with TRBJ2-4, with 11 bases aligning to TRBD2. J lost 8 bases, V lost 2 bases, and 8 bases had no gene match. The CDR3 has 16 amino acids. Germline CDR1 SGHTA, CDR2 FQGNSA. The CDR3 here is CASSLTPSGRIDIQYF. CDR3 bases: TGTGCCAGCAGCTTAACCCCTAGCGGGAGGATTGACATTCAGTACTTC.

A word on this clone: Within the sample, other DNA sequences also encode this same CDR3. This chain connects TRBV9 to TRBJ2-5; 9 bases match TRBD2. This CDR3 is built from 14 residues. Germline CDR1 and CDR2: SGDLS and YYNGEE. The V gene end was trimmed by 0 bases and the J gene end by 5 bases; junction bases not matched to a gene: 2. The CDR3 DNA reads TGTGCCAGCAGCGTAGAACTAGCGGGTGAGACCCAGTACTTC. Its translation is CASSVELAGETQYF.

The J gene is TRBJ2-7, the V gene TRBV12-5, with a tentative D call TRBD1 (5 bases). Trimming removed 6 bases at V and 3 bases at J, with 9 bases between. The germline gives CDR1 LGHNT, CDR2 FRNRAP. This CDR3 region has 12 residues. The CDR3 DNA is TGTGCTAGTGGCCCTGACAGCTACGAGCAGTACGTC. It codes for CASGPDSYEQYV.

This chain links TRBV29-1 with TRBJ2-3, with a weak D call TRBD1 (5 bases). The V end lost 6 bases, the J end lost 1 base, and 17 bases lay between the germline ends. CDR3 length: 15 amino acids. The germline CDR1 and CDR2 sequences are SQVTM and ANQGSEA. The CDR3 DNA sequence: TGCAGCGTGAGGACATCCCAGGCTGGCACAGATACGCAGTATTTT. Protein: CSVRTSQAGTDTQYF.

J is TRBJ2-5 and V is TRBV25-1, with D perhaps given as TRBD1 or TRBD2 (6 bases each). In germline, CDR1 is MGHDK, CDR2 SYGVNS. The CDR3 runs 13 residues. V was trimmed by 6 bases and J by 5 bases, leaving 13 bases between them. CDR3 loop: CASSGGAGETQYF. DNA for the CDR3: TGTGCCAGCAGCGGGGGCGCGGGGGAGACCCAGTACTTC.

This clone was recorded a few times. The V and J genes are TRBV7-2 and TRBJ2-3; no clear D. The CDR3 covers 14 residues. Between the trimmed V and J ends, which lost 2 bases and 0 bases, there was a span of 6 bases. From germline, CDR1 is SGHTA and CDR2 FQGNSA. CDR3: CASSLIGSTDTQYF. In DNA form, the CDR3 reads TGTGCCAGCAGCTTAATCGGAAGCACAGATACGCAGTATTTT. Based on the CDR3 plus reference TRBV7-2 and TRBJ2-3, the full variable domain is GAGVSQSPSNKVTEKGKDVELRCDPISGHTALYWYRQSLGQGLEFLIYFQGNSAPDKSGLPSDRFSAERTGGSVSTLTIQRTQQEDSAVYLCASSLIGSTDTQYFGPGTRLTVL.

There are a few counts of this clone. The chain joins TRBV7-2 to TRBJ2-3, with a weak D call TRBD2 (5 bases). V gave up 8 bases and J gave up 4 bases, with 13 bases separating them. Germline V gives CDR1 SGHTA, CDR2 FQGNSA. This CDR3 has 13 residues. The CDR3 DNA sequence: TGTGCCAGCCGAGCGGTAGGCGCAGATACGCAGTATTTT. It specifies CASRAVGADTQYF.